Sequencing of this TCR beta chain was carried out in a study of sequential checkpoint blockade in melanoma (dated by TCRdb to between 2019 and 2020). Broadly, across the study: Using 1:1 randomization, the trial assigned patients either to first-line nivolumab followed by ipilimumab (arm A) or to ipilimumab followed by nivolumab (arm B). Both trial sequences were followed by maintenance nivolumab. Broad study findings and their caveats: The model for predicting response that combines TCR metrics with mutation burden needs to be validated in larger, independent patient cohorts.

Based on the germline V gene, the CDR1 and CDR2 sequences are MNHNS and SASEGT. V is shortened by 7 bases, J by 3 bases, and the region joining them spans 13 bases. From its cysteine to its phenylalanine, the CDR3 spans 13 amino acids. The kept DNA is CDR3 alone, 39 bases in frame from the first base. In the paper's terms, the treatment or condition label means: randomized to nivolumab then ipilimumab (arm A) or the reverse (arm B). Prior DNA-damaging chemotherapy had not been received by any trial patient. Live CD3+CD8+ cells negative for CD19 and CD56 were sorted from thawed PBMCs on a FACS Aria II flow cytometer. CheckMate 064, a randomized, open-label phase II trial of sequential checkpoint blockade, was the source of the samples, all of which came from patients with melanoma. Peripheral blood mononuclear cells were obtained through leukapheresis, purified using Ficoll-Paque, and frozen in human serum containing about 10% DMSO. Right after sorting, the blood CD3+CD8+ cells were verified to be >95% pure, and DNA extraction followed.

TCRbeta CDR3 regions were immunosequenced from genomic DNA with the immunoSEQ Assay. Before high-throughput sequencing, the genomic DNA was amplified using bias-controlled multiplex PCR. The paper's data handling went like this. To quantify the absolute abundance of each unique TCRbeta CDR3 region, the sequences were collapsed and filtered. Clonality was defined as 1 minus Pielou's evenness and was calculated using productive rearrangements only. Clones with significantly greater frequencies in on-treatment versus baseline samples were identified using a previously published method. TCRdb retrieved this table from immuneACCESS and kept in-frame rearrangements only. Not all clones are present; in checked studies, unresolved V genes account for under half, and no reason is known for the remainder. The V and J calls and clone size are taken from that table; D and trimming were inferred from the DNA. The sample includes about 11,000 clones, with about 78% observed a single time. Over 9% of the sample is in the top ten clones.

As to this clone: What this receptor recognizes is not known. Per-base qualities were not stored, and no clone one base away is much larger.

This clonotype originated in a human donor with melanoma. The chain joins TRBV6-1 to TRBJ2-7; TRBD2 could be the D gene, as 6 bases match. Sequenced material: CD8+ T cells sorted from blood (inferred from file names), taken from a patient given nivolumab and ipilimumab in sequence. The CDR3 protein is CASKGTSFYEQYF. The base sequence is TGTGCCAGCAAAGGGACTTCCTTCTACGAGCAGTACTTC.